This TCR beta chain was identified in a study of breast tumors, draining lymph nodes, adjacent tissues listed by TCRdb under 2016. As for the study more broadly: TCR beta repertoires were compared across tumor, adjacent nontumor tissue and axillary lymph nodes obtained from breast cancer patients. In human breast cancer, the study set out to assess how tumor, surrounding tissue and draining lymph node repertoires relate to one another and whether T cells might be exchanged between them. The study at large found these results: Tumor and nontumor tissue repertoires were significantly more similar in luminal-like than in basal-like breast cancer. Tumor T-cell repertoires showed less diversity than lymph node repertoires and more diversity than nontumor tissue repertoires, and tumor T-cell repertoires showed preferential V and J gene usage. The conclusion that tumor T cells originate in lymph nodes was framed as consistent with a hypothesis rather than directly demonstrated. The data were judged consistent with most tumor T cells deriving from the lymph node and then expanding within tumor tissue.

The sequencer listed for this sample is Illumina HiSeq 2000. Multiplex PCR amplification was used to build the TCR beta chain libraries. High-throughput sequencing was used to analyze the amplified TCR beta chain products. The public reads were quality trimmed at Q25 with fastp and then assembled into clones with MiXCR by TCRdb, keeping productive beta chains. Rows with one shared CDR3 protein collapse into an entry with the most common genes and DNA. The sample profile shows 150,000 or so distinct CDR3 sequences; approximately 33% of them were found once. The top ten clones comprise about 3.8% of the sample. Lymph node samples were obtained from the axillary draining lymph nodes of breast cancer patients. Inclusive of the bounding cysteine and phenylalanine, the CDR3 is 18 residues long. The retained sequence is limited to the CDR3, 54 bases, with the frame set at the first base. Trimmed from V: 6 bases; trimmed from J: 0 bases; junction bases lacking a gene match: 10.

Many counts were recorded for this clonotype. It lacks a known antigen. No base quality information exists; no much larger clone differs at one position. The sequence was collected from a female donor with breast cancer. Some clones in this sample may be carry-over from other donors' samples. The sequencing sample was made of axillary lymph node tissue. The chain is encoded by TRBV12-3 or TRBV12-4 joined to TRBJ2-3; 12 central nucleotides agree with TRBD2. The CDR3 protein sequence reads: CASSPRASGGASTDTQYF. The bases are TGTGCCAGCAGCCCAAGGGCTAGCGGGGGGGCTAGCACAGATACGCAGTATTTT.